This T cell receptor beta chain was retrieved from a study of blood T cell repertoires in COVID-19. From germline, CDR1 is LGHDT and CDR2 YNNKEL (reference sequence). This CDR3 has 15 amino acids. J was trimmed by 7 bases and V by 0 bases; bases with no gene match: 6. Profiling relied on immunoSEQ multiplex PCR, and the TCRdb table lists in-frame clones only, not all of them. This table has around 380,000 clones, around 84% appearing once. This TCR was recovered from a human donor with acute or convalescent COVID-19. The donor label of this sample is uncertain. Source material: peripheral blood. The gene calls are TRBV3-1 (or the pseudogene TRBV3-2) and TRBJ2-3; 8 nucleotides align to TRBD2. CDR3 DNA sequence: TGTGCCAGCAGCCAAGATCCGGCTAGCGGGTATACGCAGTATTTT. This gives the protein CASSQDPASGYTQYF.